Listed below are T cell receptor beta chains from one sample, sequenced in a study of T cell changes during pregnancy in multiple sclerosis. Clones were sequenced by immunoSEQ multiplex PCR, and TCRdb holds only the in-frame ones, with some missing. The sample records 30,000 or so clones, 89% being singletons. The input for sequencing was CD8+ T cells from peripheral blood mononuclear cells, taken in the second trimester of pregnancy. The receptors here all came from a female donor with multiple sclerosis, enrolled in a pregnancy study. Both conserved end residues are part of each CDR3.

v_call	j_call	cdr3_aa
TRBV19	TRBJ1-4	CASSRYGGNEKLFF
TRBV2	TRBJ2-3	CASSDRAAGAQYF
TRBV27	TRBJ2-1	CASSLYPGSSYNEQFF
TRBV6-5	TRBJ2-5	CASSYSSGGAGETQYF
TRBV6-5	TRBJ1-2	CASSYRGFYGYTF
TRBV7-2	TRBJ1-5	CASSLESGGYQFEPQHF
TRBV27	TRBJ2-2	CASSLGLAGGELFF
TRBV6-1	TRBJ2-4	CATLGTGAKNIQYF
TRBV4-1	TRBJ2-7	CASSKGQTAYEQYF
TRBV5-1	TRBJ1-1	CASSLAQGAEAFF
TRBV2	TRBJ2-7	CASRSARTGVPYEQYF
TRBV9	TRBJ1-1	CASSSGDSNTEAFF
TRBV5-5	TRBJ2-7	CASSLENSPYEQYF
TRBV7-8	TRBJ2-7	CASSLRGGDYEQYF
TRBV7-9	TRBJ2-6	CAGTRQGRESGANVLTF
TRBV4-2	TRBJ1-1	CASSPDTLNTEAFF
TRBV5-1	TRBJ2-1	CASSLKPREGRSDEQFF
TRBV2	TRBJ2-6	CATPGDPEAGANVLTF
TRBV5-1	TRBJ2-5	CASSPSVNRMETQYF
TRBV29-1	TRBJ2-7	CSVGRAQIPLLAEQYF
TRBV2	TRBJ2-1	CASSEGQFSYNEQFF
TRBV28	TRBJ2-7	CASSFWGGLSRGEQYF
TRBV6-1	TRBJ2-1	CASSEDVRRTINPNEQFF
TRBV9	TRBJ2-1	CASSVAAWTGGGNEQFF
TRBV10-3	TRBJ1-2	CAMGALGYGYTF
TRBV28	TRBJ1-4	CASSFQSGHPNEKLFF
TRBV27	TRBJ2-6	CASSLGVGAGANVLTF
TRBV19	TRBJ2-3	CASSIDGLAADTQYF
TRBV27	TRBJ1-2	CASSESGGKTYGYTF
TRBV28	TRBJ2-2	CASSPGTYNTGELFF
TRBV29-1	TRBJ2-1	CSVARLYNEQFF
TRBV28	TRBJ2-3	CASSFGLGTDTQYF
TRBV9	TRBJ1-2	CASSSGQGYTF
TRBV6-1	TRBJ1-5	CASSEFRGGNQPQHF
TRBV7-8	TRBJ2-2	CASSWPRLAPNTGELFF
TRBV14	TRBJ1-1	CASSQDGSLNTEAFF
TRBV15	TRBJ1-1	CATSREGDRRNTEAFF
TRBV19	TRBJ1-5	CASFGGRGNQPQHF
TRBV9	TRBJ2-1	CASSDPLAGDAYNEQFF
TRBV2	TRBJ1-1	CASSEARTEAFF
TRBV6-4	TRBJ2-3	CASSEASGGPSDTQYF
TRBV4-1	TRBJ1-1	CASSQIQNTEAFF
TRBV29-1	TRBJ2-7	CSVDGLASGRGDAYEQYF
TRBV29-1	TRBJ1-2	CSVETRGSLGYGYTF
TRBV27	TRBJ2-1	CASSPSRTGGIYNEQFF
TRBV28	TRBJ1-2	CASKGSANYGYTF
TRBV2	TRBJ1-6	CASSQGRSYNSPLHF
TRBV4-1	TRBJ2-1	CASSKGQLNEQFF
TRBV13	TRBJ2-1	CASSLGGGRGAEQFF
TRBV29-1	TRBJ2-1	CSVEMGQGVSNEQFF
TRBV27	TRBJ2-1	CASTTSGSPHNEQFF
TRBV27	TRBJ2-7	CASSLSGGYEQYF